These 25 T cell receptor beta chains share one sample of origin, sequenced in a study of blood T cell repertoires in COVID-19. The assay was immunoSEQ multiplex PCR, and TCRdb's table has in-frame clones only and misses some. The table shows 200,000 to 250,000 clones, with around 84% occurring only once. Specimen: peripheral blood. These TCRs come from a woman aged 18-29 years with acute or convalescent COVID-19.

V and J are TRBV30 and TRBJ1-2; 7 bases agree with TRBD1. This CDR3 has 13 amino acids. After removal of 3 bases from V and 6 bases from J, the junction contained 7 bases not matched to a gene. The germline CDR1 and CDR2 sequences are GTSNPN and SVGIG (reference sequence). The CDR3 protein is CAWSLQGTDGYTF. The CDR3 nucleotides read TGTGCCTGGAGCTTACAGGGGACGGATGGCTACACCTTC.

V is TRBV20-1 and J is TRBJ1-1; the match to TRBD1 covers 7 bases. CDR1 and CDR2 from the germline V gene are DFQATT and SNEGSKA (reference sequence). CDR3 length equals 14 residues. The V and J ends lost 3 bases and 2 bases, in that order; junction bases with no gene match: 6. This CDR3 reads CSASRDSSNTEAFF. DNA for the CDR3: TGCAGTGCTAGTAGGGACAGTTCTAACACTGAAGCTTTCTTT.

The rearrangement joins TRBV5-8 to TRBJ2-5; 7 bases are a match to TRBD1. Per germline, CDR1 SGHTS and CDR2 YDEGEE. J lost 3 bases, V lost 6 bases, and 11 bases had no gene match. This CDR3 has 15 residues. CDR3 sequence (DNA): TGTGCCAGCACCACCAGCTGGGACAGAAAAGAGACCCAGTACTTC. Translated, it gives CASTTSWDRKETQYF. Looking up the rest from reference TRBV5-8 and TRBJ2-5 gives the full variable domain: EAGVTQSPTHLIKTRGQQATLRCSPISGHTSVYWYQQALGLGLQFLLWYDEGEERNRGNFPPRFSGRQFPNYSSELNVNALELEDSALYLCASTTSWDRKETQYFGPGTRLLVL.

J is TRBJ1-2 and V is TRBV6-1; 9 positions agree with TRBD1. The CDR3 is 14 residues long. Germline lookup yields CDR1 MNHNS and CDR2 SASEGT. V was clipped by 7 bases and J by 7 bases; unmatched bases: 10. DNA of the CDR3: TGTGCCAGCATACCCGGACAGGGGACCGGTGGCTACACCTTC. It codes for CASIPGQGTGGYTF.

The CDR3: CASSLGGGNSYNEQFF. CDR3 nucleotides: TGTGCCAGCAGCTTAGGCGGCGGGAACAGTTACAATGAGCAGTTCTTC. The V call is TRBV7-6, the J call TRBJ2-1; D may be TRBD2 (6 bases). This CDR3 is built from 16 residues. V lost 1 base and J 4 bases, leaving 14 bases between the germline ends. Germline CDR1 is SGHVS and CDR2 is FNYEAQ.

The chain employs TRBV4-2 and TRBJ1-1; a possible D gene is TRBD1 (5 bases). This CDR3 has 13 residues. Germline CDR1 and CDR2: LGHNA and YNFKEQ. V lost 1 base, J lost 8 bases, and 11 bases lay in between. Here the CDR3 reads CASSQVTHREAFF. The CDR3, as DNA: TGTGCCAGCAGCCAAGTTACTCACAGGGAAGCTTTCTTT.

Comments on this clone: This sample includes further DNA sequences coding for the same CDR3. The chain combines TRBV30 with TRBJ1-5, with D possibly being TRBD1 (5 bases). This CDR3 comprises 14 residues. The V and J ends lost 0 bases and 4 bases respectively, with 10 bases between them. Germline-derived CDR1 and CDR2 are GTSNPN and SVGIG (reference sequence). The CDR3 loop reads CAWSVAGGNQPQHF. CDR3 coding DNA: TGTGCCTGGAGTGTAGCGGGGGGGAATCAGCCCCAGCATTTT.

The chain is built from TRBV7-9 and TRBJ2-7; the match to TRBD2 covers 10 bases. The CDR3 runs to 16 residues. Germline-derived CDR1 and CDR2 are SEHNR and FQNEAQ (reference sequence). The junction had 7 bases not matched to a gene; V was cut back by 3 bases and J by 2 bases. The CDR3 DNA reads as TGTGCCAGCAGCTTGCCAAGCGGGAGGGCCGCCTACGAGCAGTACTTC. This translates into CASSLPSGRAAYEQYF. Supplemented by reference TRBV7-9 and TRBJ2-7, the full variable domain reads DTGVSQNPRHKITKRGQNVTFRCDPISEHNRLYWYRQTLGQGPEFLTYFQNEAQLEKSRLLSDRFSAERPKGSFSTLEIQRTEQGDSAMYLCASSLPSGRAAYEQYFGPGTRLTVT.

The V call is TRBV18, the J call TRBJ2-5; 11 nucleotides agree with TRBD2. The CDR3 loop spans 15 amino acids. With V trimmed by 3 bases and J by 4 bases, 4 bases remained unmatched. CDR1 is KGHSH, CDR2 LQKENI, per germline. CDR3 protein: CASSPGTSGGETQYF. CDR3 bases: TGTGCCAGCTCACCTGGGACTAGCGGTGGAGAGACCCAGTACTTC.

In this sample, this clone turned up a few times. The chain carries TRBV6-4 and TRBJ2-6; a weak D match, TRBD1 (6 bases). V lost 8 bases, J lost 0 bases, and 14 bases lay in between. The CDR3 length is 16 residues. The germline CDR1 and CDR2 sequences are MRHNA and SNTAGT. This CDR3 is CASAAQGSSGANVLTF. The CDR3 bases are TGTGCCAGCGCCGCACAGGGTTCCTCTGGGGCCAACGTCCTGACTTTC.

There are a few counts of this clone. The chain uses TRBV7-9 and TRBJ1-1; TRBD1 matches 10 bases. This CDR3 is 17 amino acids long. V lost 5 bases and J lost 4; bases outside the gene matches: 13. Per germline, CDR1 SEHNR and CDR2 FQNEAQ (reference sequence). The chain's CDR3 is CASSTREVGQGSTEAFF. The DNA of the CDR3 is TGTGCCAGCAGCACCCGAGAAGTGGGACAGGGGTCCACTGAAGCTTTCTTT.

The chain employs TRBV27 and TRBJ1-1; D is undetermined. Looked up from germline, CDR1 is MNHEY and CDR2 is SMNVEV (reference sequence). Trimming pared 4 bases from V and 0 bases from J, leaving 6 bases between. There are 13 residues in the CDR3. The CDR3 is CASSSHMNTEAFF. The CDR3, as DNA: TGTGCCAGCAGTTCCCACATGAACACTGAAGCTTTCTTT.

V is TRBV9 and J is TRBJ2-3; the D gene is possibly TRBD2 (6 bases). Trimming stripped 6 bases from V and 3 bases from J, with 14 bases between. CDR1 and CDR2 from the germline V gene are SGDLS and YYNGEE. The CDR3 has 14 amino acids. The CDR3 region is CASNYGGVTDTQYF. Here the CDR3 DNA reads TGTGCCAGCAACTACGGGGGAGTAACAGATACGCAGTATTTT.

The V gene is TRBV19, the J gene TRBJ2-3; D unresolved. Germline V gene sequence: CDR1 LNHDA, CDR2 SQIVND (reference sequence). V lost 5 bases and J lost 7, with 13 bases in between. The CDR3 covers 13 residues. CDR3 in amino acids: CASSPLLRNTQYF. The CDR3 DNA sequence: TGTGCCAGTAGTCCCCTTCTTAGAAATACGCAGTATTTT.

The V call is TRBV14, the J call TRBJ2-7; 7 positions agree with TRBD1. The length of the CDR3 is 15 residues. V was pared by 0 bases and J by 1 base, with 3 bases of the junction left unmatched. The germline V gene encodes CDR1 SGHDN and CDR2 FVKESK. The CDR3 nucleotides are TGTGCCAGCAGCCAAGAAGGGACAGATTCCTACGAGCAGTACTTC. Encoded protein: CASSQEGTDSYEQYF.

The rearrangement uses TRBV18 and TRBJ2-5; no reliable D call. V lost 2 bases to trimming and J lost 7 bases, with 11 bases between them. This CDR3 has 13 amino acids. Germline CDR1 reads KGHSH; CDR2 reads LQKENI. CDR3 residues: CASSPDNGGTQYF. CDR3 sequence (DNA): TGTGCCAGCTCACCAGACAACGGTGGGACCCAGTACTTC.

The chain combines TRBV9 with TRBJ2-7; tentatively, D is TRBD1 (7 bases). Trimming cost V 0 bases and J 2 bases, with 12 bases left between them. The V gene's germline CDR1 is SGDLS and CDR2 YYNGEE. This CDR3 is 15 amino acids long. In DNA, the CDR3 is TGTGCCAGCAGCGTAGGGGCAGGGGGGCCCTACGAGCAGTACTTC. Encoded protein: CASSVGAGGPYEQYF.

This sequence joins TRBV4-2 and TRBJ2-5; 8 nucleotides line up with TRBD1. The length of the CDR3 is 15 residues. V dropped 6 bases and J dropped 2; count of bases not matched to a gene: 8. Germline CDR1 is LGHNA and CDR2 is YNFKEQ. The CDR3 is CASRYRQGLQETQYF. The CDR3 DNA is TGTGCCAGCAGATATAGACAGGGGCTACAAGAGACCCAGTACTTC.

This chain connects TRBV30 to TRBJ1-1; D remains ambiguous. The germline CDR1 and CDR2 sequences are GTSNPN and SVGIG (reference sequence). V was cut by 6 bases and J by 0 bases, with 14 bases left in between. The CDR3 has 14 residues. DNA of the CDR3: TGTGCCTGCAGAACCGGGTCCTTGAACACTGAAGCTTTCTTT. Translation gives CACRTGSLNTEAFF.

The V and J genes are TRBV28 and TRBJ2-2; possibly TRBD1 for D (5 bases). CDR1 is MDHEN, CDR2 SYDVKM, per germline. Trimming pared 5 bases from V and 2 bases from J, leaving 18 bases between. This CDR3 region has 17 residues. This CDR3 is CASSPTSGQLNTGELFF. The DNA for the CDR3 is TGTGCCAGCAGTCCCACCTCCGGACAACTAAACACCGGGGAGCTGTTTTTT.

The V and J genes are TRBV11-2 and TRBJ1-1, with D perhaps TRBD1 (6 bases). CDR1 and CDR2 from the germline V gene are SGHAT and FQNNGV. The CDR3 consists of 18 residues. The V end was cut by 5 bases, the J end by 3 bases, with 25 bases between. The CDR3 sequence: CASSDGTGRGKGYTEAFF. CDR3 nucleotide sequence: TGTGCCAGCAGCGACGGAACCGGAAGGGGGAAGGGGTACACTGAAGCTTTCTTT.

This clone came up a few times. The rearrangement uses TRBV6-4 and TRBJ1-3; no clear D gene. The V gene lost 6 bases and the J gene lost 2 bases, with 11 bases spanning the gap. The CDR3 consists of 14 residues. Germline lookup yields CDR1 MRHNA and CDR2 SNTAGT. CDR3 sequence: CASSPETPGNTIYF. The CDR3 coding sequence is TGTGCCAGCAGCCCCGAGACACCTGGAAACACCATATATTTT.

The chain carries TRBV19 and TRBJ2-7, with 12 bases matching TRBD2. The length of the CDR3 is 13 residues. V lost 9 bases and J lost 2; bases outside the gene matches: 2. The V gene's germline CDR1 is LNHDA and CDR2 SQIVND (reference sequence). The CDR3 reads CASGLAGPYEQYF. In DNA, the CDR3 is TGTGCCAGCGGACTAGCGGGACCCTACGAGCAGTACTTC.

The chain is built from TRBV10-2 and TRBJ1-3; TRBD1 is a possible D gene (6 bases). Germline V gene lookup returns CDR1 WSHSY and CDR2 SAAADI. The CDR3 sequence is 15 residues long. With 3 bases removed from V and 1 base from J, the gap between germline ends came to 10 bases. CDR3 DNA sequence: TGCGCCAGCAGTGACATACAGGGTTCTGGAAACACCATATATTTT. Amino acids: CASSDIQGSGNTIYF.

This chain uses TRBV29-1 with TRBJ1-5; TRBD1 matches at 8 bases. CDR1 and CDR2 (germline): SQVTM, ANQGSEA. The junction had 18 bases not matched to a gene; V was cut back by 6 bases and J by 5 bases. The length of the CDR3 is 17 residues. The chain's CDR3 is CSVAGTGERAEDQPQHF. CDR3 coding DNA: TGCAGCGTGGCCGGGACAGGCGAAAGGGCTGAAGATCAGCCCCAGCATTTT.